Each of the 27 T cell receptor beta chains below was sequenced from the same sample in a study of T cells expressing NK-cell markers. TCRdb processed the 5' RACE reads again and assigns one entry to each CDR3 protein, with no DNA. In all, the sample yields approximately 550,000 distinct CDR3 sequences. The sequencing input was blood T cells: a sorted CD56 or NKG2C T cell subset, CD4+ or CD8+ T cells, or bulk PBMC T cells (not recorded which). These receptors all stem from a man in his late teens or twenties in good health.

The chain recombines TRBV28 with TRBJ2-3; TCRdb reports TRBD2, a call that lacks DNA to check it against. CDR3 size: 18 residues. CDR1 and CDR2 (germline): MDHEN, SYDVKM. CDR3 in amino acids: CASSSPLAGGPMADTQYF. Full variable domain (missing parts from reference TRBV28 and TRBJ2-3): DVKVTQSSRYLVKRTGEKVFLECVQDMDHENMFWYRQDPGLGLRLIYFSYDVKMKEKGDIPEGYSVSREKKERFSLILESASTNQTSMYLCASSSPLAGGPMADTQYFGPGTRLTVL.

This chain connects TRBV29-1 to TRBJ2-1; lacking DNA, the TRBD2 call made by TCRdb goes unchecked. Germline assignment: CDR1 SQVTM and CDR2 ANQGSEA. This CDR3 is 14 amino acids long. CDR3 sequence reads: CSAKPGLAANEQFF.

This chain connects TRBV29-1 to TRBJ2-1; TCRdb's D gene call, TRBD2, goes unchecked for lack of DNA. CDR1 is SQVTM, CDR2 ANQGSEA, per germline. CDR3 length equals 15 residues. The CDR3 sequence is CSVDGGAGGYNEQFF.

V gene TRBV5-1 combines with J gene TRBJ2-1. Germline assignment: CDR1 SGHRS and CDR2 YFSETQ. The CDR3 extends over 16 amino acids. The CDR3 reads CASSLALPSSYNEQFF.

V is TRBV14 and J is TRBJ2-5; the TCRdb D gene call, TRBD2, has no DNA to confirm it. The germline V gene has CDR1 SGHDN and CDR2 FVKESK. The CDR3 covers 21 residues. CDR3 sequence: CASSQYKGLAGGPYLQETQYF.

Here the CDR3 reads CASTPGLAGRYEQYF. This chain joins TRBV2 and TRBJ2-7; TCRdb lists TRBD2, though no DNA is available to test this call. The CDR3 extends over 15 amino acids. Germline V gene data show CDR1 as SNHLY and CDR2 as FYNNEI. Combining the CDR3 with reference TRBV2 and TRBJ2-7 gives the whole variable domain EPEVTQTPSHQVTQMGQEVILRCVPISNHLYFYWYRQILGQKVEFLVSFYNNEISEKSEIFDDQFSVERPDGSNFTLKIRSTKLEDSAMYFCASTPGLAGRYEQYFGPGTRLTVT.

V is TRBV2 and J is TRBJ2-2; there is no DNA to check the TCRdb D call of TRBD1. This CDR3 comprises 15 residues. Germline CDR1 SNHLY, CDR2 FYNNEI. CDR3 loop: CASSLRTVGTGELFF.

The V gene is TRBV5-1, the J gene TRBJ2-2; the TCRdb call, TRBD1, lacks DNA for checking. The V gene's germline CDR1 is SGHRS and CDR2 YFSETQ. CDR3 size: 15 residues. CDR3 protein: CASSLASGTTGELFF.

This sequence joins TRBV27 and TRBJ2-1; TCRdb's D gene call, TRBD1, goes unchecked for lack of DNA. The germline V gene has CDR1 MNHEY and CDR2 SMNVEV (reference sequence). CDR3 length equals 15 residues. CDR3 sequence reads: CASTQGAWSYNEQFF.

This sequence joins TRBV6-1 and TRBJ2-3; the TRBD1 assignment by TCRdb is unverifiable without DNA. Germline CDR1 is MNHNS and CDR2 is SASEGT. The CDR3 runs to 15 residues. The CDR3 sequence is CASTQGARGTDTQYF.

CDR3 amino acids: CASSLDPGQGGNEQFF. The chain employs TRBV11-2 and TRBJ2-1; TCRdb gives TRBD1 as the D gene, but with no DNA this cannot be confirmed. CDR1 is SGHAT and CDR2 is FQNNGV in the germline V gene. The CDR3 is 16 amino acids. Full variable domain (remainder filled in from reference TRBV11-2 and TRBJ2-1): EAGVAQSPRYKIIEKRQSVAFWCNPISGHATLYWYQQILGQGPKLLIQFQNNGVVDDSQLPKDRFSAERLKGVDSTLKIQPAKLEDSAVYLCASSLDPGQGGNEQFFGPGTRLTVL.

The V call is TRBV4-1, the J call TRBJ2-5; TCRdb designates TRBD1, a call that cannot be tested without DNA. Germline V gives CDR1 MGHRA, CDR2 YSYEKL. The CDR3 is 15 amino acids. The CDR3 sequence is CASSPRTEGQETQYF.

The V gene is TRBV12-3 or TRBV12-4, the J gene TRBJ2-3; TCRdb lists TRBD2, though no DNA is available to test this call. The CDR3 has 17 residues. The CDR3 protein is CASSPGLAGAPGDTQYF.

The V call is TRBV15, the J call TRBJ2-3; TCRdb gives TRBD1 as the D gene, but with no DNA this cannot be confirmed. This CDR3 region has 14 residues. Germline assignment: CDR1 LNHNV and CDR2 YYDKDF (reference sequence). CDR3 region: CATSHRGPTDTQYF.

V is TRBV5-5 and J is TRBJ2-5; TCRdb selects TRBD1, and the lack of DNA leaves this call unchecked. The germline CDR1 and CDR2 sequences are SGHKS and YYEKEE (reference sequence). The CDR3 extends over 18 amino acids. The CDR3 loop is CASSFPARLHGPLETQYF.

The CDR3 sequence: CASSQERGGSLNEQFF. The chain employs TRBV3-1 and TRBJ2-1. This CDR3 contains 16 residues. Germline assignment: CDR1 LGHDT and CDR2 YNNKEL (reference sequence).

The chain links TRBV20-1 to TRBJ2-3. Germline CDR1 is DFQATT and CDR2 is SNEGSKA (reference sequence). This CDR3 has 15 amino acids. The CDR3 protein is CSARVWLVSTDTQYF.

The chain links TRBV24-1 to TRBJ2-1; without DNA, the TCRdb call of TRBD2 cannot be checked. CDR3 length equals 17 residues. CDR1 and CDR2 (germline): KGHDR, SFDVKD. The CDR3 loop is CATAGGAGTSGLSAQFF.

The rearrangement uses TRBV20-1 and TRBJ2-5; the D gene TCRdb calls, TRBD2, cannot be checked with no DNA. Germline CDR1 DFQATT, CDR2 SNEGSKA (reference sequence). The CDR3 totals 12 residues. The CDR3 is CSARGLAETQYF.

The chain joins TRBV20-1 to TRBJ2-7; TCRdb's D gene call, TRBD2, goes unchecked for lack of DNA. This CDR3 contains 14 residues. The germline V gene has CDR1 DFQATT and CDR2 SNEGSKA (reference sequence). CDR3: CSAKGRTHSYEQYF.

This sequence joins TRBV5-5 and TRBJ2-2; checking the TCRdb D call of TRBD1 is not possible without DNA. CDR3 length: 14 residues. CDR1 and CDR2 from the germline V gene are SGHKS and YYEKEE (reference sequence). The CDR3 sequence is CASSTRQDTGELFF.

The chain couples TRBV12-3 or TRBV12-4 to TRBJ2-3; the TRBD2 assignment by TCRdb is unverifiable without DNA. The CDR3 totals 15 residues. CDR3 sequence: CASSLTASGSRTQYF.

V gene TRBV11-2 combines with J gene TRBJ1-1; TCRdb's D call of TRBD1 is untestable without DNA. Germline V gene sequence: CDR1 SGHAT, CDR2 FQNNGV. This CDR3 spans 14 amino acids. The CDR3 protein is CASSLYRDVEEAFF. The variable domain in full, completed from reference TRBV11-2 and TRBJ1-1, reads EAGVAQSPRYKIIEKRQSVAFWCNPISGHATLYWYQQILGQGPKLLIQFQNNGVVDDSQLPKDRFSAERLKGVDSTLKIQPAKLEDSAVYLCASSLYRDVEEAFFGQGTRLTVV.

The genes are TRBV7-3 and TRBJ1-1; TCRdb proposes TRBD1, but this gene call is untestable without DNA. The V gene's germline CDR1 is SGHTA and CDR2 FQGTGA. CDR3 length equals 14 residues. The chain's CDR3 is CASSSGQGPAVAFF. Together with reference TRBV7-3 and TRBJ1-1, the CDR3 gives the full variable domain: GAGVSQTPSNKVTEKGKYVELRCDPISGHTALYWYRQSLGQGPEFLIYFQGTGAADDSGLPNDRFFAVRPEGSVSTLKIQRTERGDSAVYLCASSSGQGPAVAFFGQGTRLTVV.

V and J are TRBV7-3 and TRBJ2-3; TCRdb's D call, TRBD2, is unchecked because there is no DNA. Germline CDR1 is SGHTA and CDR2 is FQGTGA. This CDR3 has 16 amino acids. CDR3 loop: CASSKGLAGLSDTQYF. Full variable domain (rest looked up from reference TRBV7-3 and TRBJ2-3): GAGVSQTPSNKVTEKGKYVELRCDPISGHTALYWYRQSLGQGPEFLIYFQGTGAADDSGLPNDRFFAVRPEGSVSTLKIQRTERGDSAVYLCASSKGLAGLSDTQYFGPGTRLTVL.

The chain has TRBV16 and TRBJ1-5; TCRdb outputs TRBD1, but without DNA this stays unchecked. Germline loops: CDR1 KGHSY, CDR2 FQNENV. The CDR3 has 13 amino acids. CDR3 protein: CASSPGGAQPQHF. Looking up the rest from reference TRBV16 and TRBJ1-5 gives the full variable domain: GEEVAQTPKHLVRGEGQKAKLYCAPIKGHSYVFWYQQVLKNEFKFLISFQNENVFDETGMPKERFSAKCLPNSPCSLEIQATKLEDSAVYFCASSPGGAQPQHFGDGTRLSIL.

The rearrangement joins TRBV2 to TRBJ2-1; the D call from TCRdb, TRBD2, cannot be confirmed without DNA. In germline, CDR1 is SNHLY, CDR2 FYNNEI. The CDR3 is 19 residues long. CDR3 residues: CASSSNSGTSGSANNEQFF. Using reference TRBV2 and TRBJ2-1 for the parts outside the CDR3, the full variable domain is EPEVTQTPSHQVTQMGQEVILRCVPISNHLYFYWYRQILGQKVEFLVSFYNNEISEKSEIFDDQFSVERPDGSNFTLKIRSTKLEDSAMYFCASSSNSGTSGSANNEQFFGPGTRLTVL.